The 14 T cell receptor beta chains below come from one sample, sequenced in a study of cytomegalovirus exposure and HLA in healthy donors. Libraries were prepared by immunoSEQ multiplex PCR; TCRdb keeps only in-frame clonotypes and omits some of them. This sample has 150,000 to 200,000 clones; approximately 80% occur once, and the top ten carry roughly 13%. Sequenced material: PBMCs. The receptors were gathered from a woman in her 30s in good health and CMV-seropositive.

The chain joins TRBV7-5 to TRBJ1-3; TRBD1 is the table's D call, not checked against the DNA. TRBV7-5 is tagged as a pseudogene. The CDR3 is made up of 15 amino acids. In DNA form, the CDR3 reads TGTGCCAGAAGTCCAGGGGTCCCCTCTGGAAACACCATATATTTT. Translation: CARSPGVPSGNTIYF.

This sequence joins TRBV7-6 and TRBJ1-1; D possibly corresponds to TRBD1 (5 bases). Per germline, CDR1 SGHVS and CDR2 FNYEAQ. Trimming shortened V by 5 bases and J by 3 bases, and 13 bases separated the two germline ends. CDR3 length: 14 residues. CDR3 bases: TGTGCCAGCAGCAAGACAGATATGGACACTGAAGCTTTCTTT. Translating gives CASSKTDMDTEAFF.

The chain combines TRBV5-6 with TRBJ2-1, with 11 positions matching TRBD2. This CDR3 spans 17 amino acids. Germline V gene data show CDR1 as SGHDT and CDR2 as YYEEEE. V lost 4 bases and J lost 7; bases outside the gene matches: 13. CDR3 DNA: TGTGCCAGCAGCCAAGTGTTACTAGCGGGAGCGCGTAATGAGCAGTTCTTC. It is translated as CASSQVLLAGARNEQFF.

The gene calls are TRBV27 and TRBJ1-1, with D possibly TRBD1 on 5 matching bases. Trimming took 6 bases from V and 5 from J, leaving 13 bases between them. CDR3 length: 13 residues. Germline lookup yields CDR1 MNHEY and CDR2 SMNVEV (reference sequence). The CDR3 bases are TGTGCCAGCAGGTCAAGGGAGGGGACTGAAGCTTTCTTT. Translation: CASRSREGTEAFF.

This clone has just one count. This CDR3 reads CASSYLTAGDEKLFF. The CDR3 region has the DNA TGTGCCAGCAGTTATTTGACGGCAGGGGATGAAAAACTGTTTTTT. The genes are TRBV6-5 and TRBJ1-4; TRBD1 is a possible D gene (6 bases). The germline CDR1 and CDR2 sequences are MNHEY and SVGAGI. The ends were cut back, 3 bases at V and 6 bases at J, with 14 bases in the middle. The CDR3 extends over 15 amino acids.

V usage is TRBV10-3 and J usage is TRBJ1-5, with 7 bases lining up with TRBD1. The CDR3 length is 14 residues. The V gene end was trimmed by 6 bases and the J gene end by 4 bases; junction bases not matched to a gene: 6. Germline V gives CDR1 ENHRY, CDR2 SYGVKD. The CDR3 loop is CAISRQGVNQPQHF. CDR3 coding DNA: TGTGCCATCAGCCGACAGGGAGTGAATCAGCCCCAGCATTTT.

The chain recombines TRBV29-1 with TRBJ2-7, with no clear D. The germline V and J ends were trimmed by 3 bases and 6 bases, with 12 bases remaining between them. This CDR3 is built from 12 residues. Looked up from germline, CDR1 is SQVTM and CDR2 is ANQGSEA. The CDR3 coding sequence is TGCAGCGTTGAGGTGGGCGTTTCCGAGCAGTACTTC. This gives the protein CSVEVGVSEQYF.

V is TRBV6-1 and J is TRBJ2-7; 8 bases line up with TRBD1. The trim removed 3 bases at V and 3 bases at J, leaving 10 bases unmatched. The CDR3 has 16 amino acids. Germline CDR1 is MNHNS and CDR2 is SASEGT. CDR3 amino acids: CASSDKTGVFVYEQYF. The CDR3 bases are TGTGCCAGCAGTGACAAGACAGGGGTTTTTGTCTACGAGCAGTACTTC.

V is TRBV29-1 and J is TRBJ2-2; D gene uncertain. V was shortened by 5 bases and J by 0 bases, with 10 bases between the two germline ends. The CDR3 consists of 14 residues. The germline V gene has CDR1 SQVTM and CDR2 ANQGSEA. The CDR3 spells CSVLTVTNTGELFF. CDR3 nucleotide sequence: TGCAGCGTTTTAACGGTAACGAACACCGGGGAGCTGTTTTTT.

CDR3 in amino acids: CASSFGDTQYF. The CDR3 coding sequence is TGTGCCAGCAGTTTCGGTGATACGCAGTATTTT. The chain employs TRBV6-1 and TRBJ2-3, with D hard to call. V lost 5 bases, J lost 6 bases, and 6 bases lay in between. The germline V gene has CDR1 MNHNS and CDR2 SASEGT. The CDR3 runs to 11 residues.

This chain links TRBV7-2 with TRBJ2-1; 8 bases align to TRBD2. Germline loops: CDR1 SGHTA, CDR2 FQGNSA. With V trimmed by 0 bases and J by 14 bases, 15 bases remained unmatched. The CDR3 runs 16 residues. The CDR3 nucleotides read TGTGCCAGCAGCTTAGCCCCCTTGAGCGGGAGAAGGGACGAGTTCTTC. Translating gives CASSLAPLSGRRDEFF. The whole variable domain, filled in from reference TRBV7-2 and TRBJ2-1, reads GAGVSQSPSNKVTEKGKDVELRCDPISGHTALYWYRQSLGQGLEFLIYFQGNSAPDKSGLPSDRFSAERTGGSVSTLTIQRTQQEDSAVYLCASSLAPLSGRRDEFFGPGTRLTVL.

The CDR3 here is CASRKQGTLLQQFF. CDR3 DNA: TGTGCCAGCAGAAAACAGGGTACGCTTTTGCAGCAGTTCTTC. The chain couples TRBV2 to TRBJ2-1, with D possibly being TRBD1 (6 bases). V lost 6 bases, J lost 11 bases, and 20 bases lay in between. Germline CDR1 reads SNHLY; CDR2 reads FYNNEI. There are 14 residues in the CDR3.

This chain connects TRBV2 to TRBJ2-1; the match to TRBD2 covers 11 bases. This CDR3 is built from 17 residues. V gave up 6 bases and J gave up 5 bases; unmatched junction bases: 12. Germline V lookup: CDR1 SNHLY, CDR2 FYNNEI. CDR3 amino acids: CASSRTSGRGADNEQFF. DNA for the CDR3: TGTGCCAGCAGCAGAACTAGCGGGAGAGGGGCCGACAATGAGCAGTTCTTC.

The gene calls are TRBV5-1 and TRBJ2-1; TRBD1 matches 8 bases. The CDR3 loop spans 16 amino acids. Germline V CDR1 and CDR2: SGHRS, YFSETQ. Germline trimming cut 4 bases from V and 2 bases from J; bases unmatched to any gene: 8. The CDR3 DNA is TGCGCCAGCAGCCCCAGACAGGGGAGGACCTACAATGAGCAGTTCTTC. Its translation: CASSPRQGRTYNEQFF.